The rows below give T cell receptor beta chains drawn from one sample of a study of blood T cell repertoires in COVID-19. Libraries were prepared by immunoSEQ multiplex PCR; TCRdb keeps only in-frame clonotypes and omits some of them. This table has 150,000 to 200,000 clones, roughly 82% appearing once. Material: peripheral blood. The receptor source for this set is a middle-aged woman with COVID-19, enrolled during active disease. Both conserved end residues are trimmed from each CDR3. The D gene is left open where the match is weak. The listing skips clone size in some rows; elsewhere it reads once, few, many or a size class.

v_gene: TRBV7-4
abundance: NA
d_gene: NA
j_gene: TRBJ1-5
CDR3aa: ASSLVWEVVWDRPQH

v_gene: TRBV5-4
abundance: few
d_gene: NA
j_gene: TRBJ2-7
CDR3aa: ASIPPETSRYEQY

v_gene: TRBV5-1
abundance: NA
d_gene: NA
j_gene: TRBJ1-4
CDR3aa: ASSAAGAEKLF

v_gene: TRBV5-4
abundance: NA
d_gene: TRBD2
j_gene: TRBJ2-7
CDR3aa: ASTHNIGSGLEQY

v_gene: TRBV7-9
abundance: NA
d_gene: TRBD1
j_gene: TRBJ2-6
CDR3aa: ASSQTGAGANVLT

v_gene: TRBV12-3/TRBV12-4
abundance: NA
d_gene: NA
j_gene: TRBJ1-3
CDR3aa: ASSMRQGNTIY

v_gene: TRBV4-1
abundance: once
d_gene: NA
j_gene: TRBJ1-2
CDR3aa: ASSQGIAANYGYT

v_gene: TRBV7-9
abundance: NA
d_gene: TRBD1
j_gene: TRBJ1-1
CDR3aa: ASSLGTGTGIRAF

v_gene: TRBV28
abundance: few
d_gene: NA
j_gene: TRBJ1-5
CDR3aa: ASSSRQTWPQH

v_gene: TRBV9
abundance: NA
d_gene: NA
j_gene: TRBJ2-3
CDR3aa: ASSAHPRGAKADTQY

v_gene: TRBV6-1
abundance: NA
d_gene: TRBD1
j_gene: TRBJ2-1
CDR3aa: ASSEALGQGVDEQF

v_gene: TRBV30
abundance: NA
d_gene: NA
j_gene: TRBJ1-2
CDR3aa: AWSVMTGGGDGYT

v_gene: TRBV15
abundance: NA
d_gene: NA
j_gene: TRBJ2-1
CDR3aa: ATRGLTAGNEQF

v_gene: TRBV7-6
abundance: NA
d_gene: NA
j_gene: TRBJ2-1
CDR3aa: ASSPTTRANNEQF

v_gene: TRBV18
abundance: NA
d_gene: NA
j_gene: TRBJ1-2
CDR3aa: ASSPDSGLGYGYT

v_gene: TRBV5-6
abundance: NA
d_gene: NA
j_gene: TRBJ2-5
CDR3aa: ASSLAGGQVETQY

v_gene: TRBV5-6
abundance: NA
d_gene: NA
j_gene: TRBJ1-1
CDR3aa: ASSRSGLEAF

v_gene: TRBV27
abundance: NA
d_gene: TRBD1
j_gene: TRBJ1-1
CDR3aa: ASSLGTGGFAEAF

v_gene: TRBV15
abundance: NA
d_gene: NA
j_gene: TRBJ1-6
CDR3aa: ATNWPLH

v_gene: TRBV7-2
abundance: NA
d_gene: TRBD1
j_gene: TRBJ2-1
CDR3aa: ASSPTGTGRGFNNEQF

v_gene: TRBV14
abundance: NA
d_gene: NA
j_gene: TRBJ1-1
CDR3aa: ASSQDYGQLNTEAF

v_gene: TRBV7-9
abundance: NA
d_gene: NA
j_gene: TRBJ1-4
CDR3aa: ASSPPIKQSTNEKLF

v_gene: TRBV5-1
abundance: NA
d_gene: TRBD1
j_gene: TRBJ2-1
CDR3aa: ASSGQGASSYNEQF

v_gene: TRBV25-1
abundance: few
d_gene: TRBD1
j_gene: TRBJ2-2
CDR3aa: ASSEGSRGYTGELF